This T cell receptor (beta chain) was profiled in a study of cytomegalovirus exposure and HLA in healthy donors. Study-wide findings and caveats: Within the data, a cluster of highly shared sequence variants was likely a sequencing artifact. It was taken for granted in presence/absence analyses that sequencing depth across donors was roughly uniform. 150 to 200 TCR beta chains were listed as cytomegalovirus-associated.

With respect to this clone: Its antigen is as yet unknown.

PCR used 60 Vbeta primers and 13 Jbeta primers. Only in-frame clones appear in the TCRdb table, and some are missing; sequencing was by immunoSEQ multiplex PCR. The listing contains about 140,000 clones. The trim removed 1 base at V and 4 bases at J, leaving 12 bases unmatched. This CDR3 is built from 17 residues. Germline lookup yields CDR1 SGHTA and CDR2 FQGNSA. The TCR comes from a man aged 35-49 years in good health and CMV-seronegative. Sequenced: PBMCs. The V call is TRBV7-2, the J call TRBJ2-7; 8 bases are shared with TRBD2. CDR3 bases: TGTGCCAGCAGCTTAGTTCTAGCGGGCCCCTTTCCGTACGAGCAGTACTTC. Its protein product is CASSLVLAGPFPYEQYF.